This T cell receptor (beta chain) derives from a study of identical twins. Study results and caveats: Whereas memory repertoires showed no such difference, abundant cord blood beta clonotypes carried fewer insertions.

Per germline, CDR1 MNHEY and CDR2 SMNVEV (reference sequence). The CDR3 sequence is 14 residues long. V shed 5 bases, J shed 2 bases, and the junction held 5 bases outside the gene matches. From the 5' RACE reads, TCRdb called clonotypes with MiXCR, one entry per CDR3 protein. The data hold around 250,000 distinct CDR3 sequences, with roughly an eighth observed a single time. Concerning this clonotype: Its antigen is not known.

This same sample was also taken into another study, of yellow fever vaccine responses in identical twins.

The sample was memory (CD45RO+) T cells sorted from blood. This TCR was sampled from a woman younger than 30 in good health. V is TRBV27 and J is TRBJ2-7; TRBD1 matches at 8 bases. The CDR3 is CASSKTGATYEQYF. The CDR3 bases are TGTGCCAGCAGTAAGACAGGGGCGACCTACGAGCAGTACTTC.